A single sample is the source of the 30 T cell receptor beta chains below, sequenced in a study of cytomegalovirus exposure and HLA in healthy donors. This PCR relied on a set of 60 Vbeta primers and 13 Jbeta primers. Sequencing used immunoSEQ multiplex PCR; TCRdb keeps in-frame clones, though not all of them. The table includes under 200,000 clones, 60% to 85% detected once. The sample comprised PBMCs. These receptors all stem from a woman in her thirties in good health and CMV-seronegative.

The CDR3 protein is CASSISAGSGNTIYF. DNA of the CDR3: TGTGCCAGTAGTATTTCCGCAGGGTCCGGAAACACCATATATTTT. This chain links TRBV19 with TRBJ1-3, with D maybe TRBD1 (5 bases). V was clipped by 3 bases and J by 4 bases, with 13 bases between them. The CDR3 is made up of 15 amino acids. CDR1 LNHDA and CDR2 SQIVND come from the germline V gene (reference sequence).

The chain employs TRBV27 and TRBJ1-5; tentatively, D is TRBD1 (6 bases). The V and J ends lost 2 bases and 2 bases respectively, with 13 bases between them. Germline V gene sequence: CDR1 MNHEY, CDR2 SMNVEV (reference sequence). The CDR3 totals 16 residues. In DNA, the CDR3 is TGTGCCAGCAGTTTAGAGGGGGTCAGGGGCAATCAGCCCCAGCATTTT. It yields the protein CASSLEGVRGNQPQHF.

The CDR3 bases are TGTGCCAGCAGCACTTATCAGGTACAGCCCCAGCATTTT. Amino acids: CASSTYQVQPQHF. The chain is built from TRBV5-6 and TRBJ1-5; unclear D gene. Trimming removed 4 bases at V and 7 bases at J, with 12 bases between. CDR3 length: 13 amino acids. Germline CDR1 reads SGHDT; CDR2 reads YYEEEE.

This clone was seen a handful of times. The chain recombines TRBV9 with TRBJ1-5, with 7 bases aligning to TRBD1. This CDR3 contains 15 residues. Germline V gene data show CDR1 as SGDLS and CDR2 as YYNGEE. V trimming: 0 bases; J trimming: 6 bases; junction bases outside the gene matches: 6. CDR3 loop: CASSVGGTDSQPQHF. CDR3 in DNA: TGTGCCAGCAGCGTAGGCGGGACAGATAGTCAGCCCCAGCATTTT.

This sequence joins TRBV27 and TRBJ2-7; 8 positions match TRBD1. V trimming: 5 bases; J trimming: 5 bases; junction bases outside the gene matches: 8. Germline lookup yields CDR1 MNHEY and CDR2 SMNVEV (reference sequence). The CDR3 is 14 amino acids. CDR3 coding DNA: TGTGCCAGCAGTACCCAGGGGGCGCTGAACGAGCAGTACTTC. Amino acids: CASSTQGALNEQYF.

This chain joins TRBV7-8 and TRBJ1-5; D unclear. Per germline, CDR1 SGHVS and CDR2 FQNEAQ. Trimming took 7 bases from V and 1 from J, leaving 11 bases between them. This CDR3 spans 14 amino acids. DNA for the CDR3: TGTGCCAGCATCGAGGGTAGGAGCAATCAGCCCCAGCATTTT. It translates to CASIEGRSNQPQHF.

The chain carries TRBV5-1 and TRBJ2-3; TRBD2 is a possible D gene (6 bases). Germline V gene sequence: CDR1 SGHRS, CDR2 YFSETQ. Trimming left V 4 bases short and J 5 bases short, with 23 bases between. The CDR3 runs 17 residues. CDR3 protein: CASSNPRIGRGGDTQYF. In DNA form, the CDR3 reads TGCGCCAGCAGCAACCCAAGGATCGGGAGAGGAGGAGATACGCAGTATTTT. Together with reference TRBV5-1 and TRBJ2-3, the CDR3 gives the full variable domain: KAGVTQTPRYLIKTRGQQVTLSCSPISGHRSVSWYQQTPGQGLQFLFEYFSETQRNKGNFPGRFSGRQFSNSRSEMNVSTLELGDSALYLCASSNPRIGRGGDTQYFGPGTRLTVL.

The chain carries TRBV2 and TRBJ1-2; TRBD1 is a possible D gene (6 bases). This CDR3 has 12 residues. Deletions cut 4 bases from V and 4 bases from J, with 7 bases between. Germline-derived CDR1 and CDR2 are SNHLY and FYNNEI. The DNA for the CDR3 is TGTGCCAGCAGTGGGGACACCTATGGCTACACCTTC. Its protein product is CASSGDTYGYTF. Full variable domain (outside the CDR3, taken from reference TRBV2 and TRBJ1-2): EPEVTQTPSHQVTQMGQEVILRCVPISNHLYFYWYRQILGQKVEFLVSFYNNEISEKSEIFDDQFSVERPDGSNFTLKIRSTKLEDSAMYFCASSGDTYGYTFGSGTRLTVV.

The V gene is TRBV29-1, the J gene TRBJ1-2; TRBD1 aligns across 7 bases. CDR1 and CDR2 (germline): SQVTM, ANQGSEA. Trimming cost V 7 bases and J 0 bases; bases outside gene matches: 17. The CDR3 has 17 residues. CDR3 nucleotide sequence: TGCAGCGCGGCACCTCTCCTGGGACAGTTAACTAACTATGGCTACACCTTC. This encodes CSAAPLLGQLTNYGYTF.

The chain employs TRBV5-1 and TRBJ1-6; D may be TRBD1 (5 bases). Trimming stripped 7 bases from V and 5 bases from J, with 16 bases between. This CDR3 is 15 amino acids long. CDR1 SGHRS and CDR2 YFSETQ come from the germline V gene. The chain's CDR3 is CASGLLGGDNSPLHF. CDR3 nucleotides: TGCGCCAGCGGGCTGCTGGGGGGAGATAATTCACCCCTCCACTTT.

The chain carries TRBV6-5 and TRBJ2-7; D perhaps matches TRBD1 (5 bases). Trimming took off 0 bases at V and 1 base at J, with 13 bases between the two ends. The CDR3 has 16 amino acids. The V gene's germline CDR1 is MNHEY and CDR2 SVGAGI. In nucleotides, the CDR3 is TGTGCCAGCAGTTACTCTGTCCTGGCAGGGTCCTACGAGCAGTACTTC. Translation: CASSYSVLAGSYEQYF.

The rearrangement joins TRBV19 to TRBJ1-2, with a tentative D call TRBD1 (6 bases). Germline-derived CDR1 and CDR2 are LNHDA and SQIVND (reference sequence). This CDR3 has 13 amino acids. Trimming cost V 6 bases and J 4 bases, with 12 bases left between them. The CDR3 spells CASSPDRAYGYTF. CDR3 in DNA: TGTGCCAGTAGCCCGGACAGAGCCTATGGCTACACCTTC.

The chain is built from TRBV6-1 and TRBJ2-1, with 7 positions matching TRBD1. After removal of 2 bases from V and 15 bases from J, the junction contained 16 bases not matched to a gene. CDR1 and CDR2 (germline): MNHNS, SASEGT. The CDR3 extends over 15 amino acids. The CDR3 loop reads CASSEFDRVAMSGFF. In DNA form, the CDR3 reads TGTGCCAGCAGTGAATTCGACAGGGTAGCAATGAGCGGGTTCTTC.

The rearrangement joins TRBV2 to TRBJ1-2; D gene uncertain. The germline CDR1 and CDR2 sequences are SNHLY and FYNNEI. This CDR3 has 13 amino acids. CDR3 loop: CALREGMNYGYTF. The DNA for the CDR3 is TGTGCTTTACGGGAAGGGATGAACTATGGCTACACCTTC.

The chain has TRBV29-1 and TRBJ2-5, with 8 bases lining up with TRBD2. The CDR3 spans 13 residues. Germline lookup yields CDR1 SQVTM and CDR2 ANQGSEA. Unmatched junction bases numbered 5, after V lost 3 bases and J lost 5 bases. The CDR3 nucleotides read TGCAGCGTTGATTTCGGGGGGGCCGAGACCCAGTACTTC. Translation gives CSVDFGGAETQYF.

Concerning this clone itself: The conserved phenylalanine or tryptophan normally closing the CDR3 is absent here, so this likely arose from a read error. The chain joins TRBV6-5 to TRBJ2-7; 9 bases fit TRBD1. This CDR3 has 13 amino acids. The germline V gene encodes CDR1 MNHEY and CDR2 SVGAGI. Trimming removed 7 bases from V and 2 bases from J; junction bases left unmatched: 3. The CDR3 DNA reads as TGTGCCAGCACCGGGACAGGGACCTACGAGCAGTACCTC. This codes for CASTGTGTYEQYL.

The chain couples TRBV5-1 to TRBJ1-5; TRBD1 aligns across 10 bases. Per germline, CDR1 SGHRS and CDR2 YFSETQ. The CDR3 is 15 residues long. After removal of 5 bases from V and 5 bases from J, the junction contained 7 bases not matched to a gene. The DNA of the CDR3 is TGCGCCAGCAGATCCGGGACAGGGGATTATCAGCCCCAGCATTTT. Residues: CASRSGTGDYQPQHF.

CDR3 protein: CASVKFPGEGTQYF. DNA of the CDR3: TGTGCCAGCGTCAAATTTCCGGGAGAAGGGACCCAGTACTTC. The chain links TRBV6-5 to TRBJ2-5; the D gene is possibly TRBD2 (6 bases). Germline lookup yields CDR1 MNHEY and CDR2 SVGAGI. There are 14 residues in the CDR3. Between the trimmed V and J ends, which lost 8 bases and 7 bases, there was a span of 20 bases.

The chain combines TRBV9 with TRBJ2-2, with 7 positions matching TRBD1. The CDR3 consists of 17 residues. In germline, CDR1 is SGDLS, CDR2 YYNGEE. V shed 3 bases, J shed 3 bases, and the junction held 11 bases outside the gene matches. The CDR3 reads CASSGSIRQGYTGELFF. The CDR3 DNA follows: TGTGCCAGCAGCGGTTCGATTAGACAGGGATACACCGGGGAGCTGTTTTTT. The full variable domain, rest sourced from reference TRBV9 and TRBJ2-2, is DSGVTQTPKHLITATGQRVTLRCSPRSGDLSVYWYQQSLDQGLQFLIQYYNGEERAKGNILERFSAQQFPDLHSELNLSSLELGDSALYFCASSGSIRQGYTGELFFGEGSRLTVL.

DNA for the CDR3: TGTGCCAGCAGTCCCAAGGGGAGGGATGAGCAGTTCTTC. Translation: CASSPKGRDEQFF. V usage is TRBV6-6 and J usage is TRBJ2-1, with 7 bases that match TRBD2. This CDR3 comprises 13 residues. CDR1 is MNHNY, CDR2 SVGAGI, per germline (reference sequence). V was pared by 5 bases and J by 8 bases, with 6 bases of the junction left unmatched.

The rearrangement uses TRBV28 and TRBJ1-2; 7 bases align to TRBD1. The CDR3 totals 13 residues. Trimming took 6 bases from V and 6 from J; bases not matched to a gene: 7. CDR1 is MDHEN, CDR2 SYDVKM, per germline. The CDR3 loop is CASRATGRNGYTF. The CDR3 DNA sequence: TGTGCCAGCAGGGCGACAGGGCGTAATGGCTACACCTTC.

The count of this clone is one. For the CDR3, the DNA is TGTGCCAGCACAGTAACAGGCCTGCGGGAGGGTGCTTTCTTT. It yields the protein CASTVTGLREGAFF. This chain links TRBV28 with TRBJ1-1; possibly TRBD1 for D (5 bases). Trimming took off 7 bases at V and 11 bases at J, with 23 bases between the two ends. Germline CDR1 reads MDHEN; CDR2 reads SYDVKM. The CDR3 runs 14 residues.

CDR3 amino acids: CASSDLGQGSYEQYF. CDR3 bases: TGTGCCAGCAGTGACCTAGGACAGGGCTCCTACGAGCAGTACTTC. The chain has TRBV27 and TRBJ2-7; 8 nucleotides agree with TRBD1. Germline V gene data show CDR1 as MNHEY and CDR2 as SMNVEV (reference sequence). V was clipped by 5 bases and J by 0 bases; unmatched bases: 6. This CDR3 is 15 amino acids long.

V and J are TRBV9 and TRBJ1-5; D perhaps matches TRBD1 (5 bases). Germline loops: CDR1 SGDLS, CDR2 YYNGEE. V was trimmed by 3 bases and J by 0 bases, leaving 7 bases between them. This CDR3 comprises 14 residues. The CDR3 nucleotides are TGTGCCAGCAGCGACAGGTATAGCAATCAGCCCCAGCATTTT. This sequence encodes CASSDRYSNQPQHF.

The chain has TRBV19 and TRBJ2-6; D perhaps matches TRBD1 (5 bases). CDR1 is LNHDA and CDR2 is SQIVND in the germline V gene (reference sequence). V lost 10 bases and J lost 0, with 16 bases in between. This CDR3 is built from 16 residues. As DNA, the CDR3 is TGTGCCACTCTTTCCGAGACAGCCTCTGGGGCCAACGTCCTGACTTTC. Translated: CATLSETASGANVLTF.

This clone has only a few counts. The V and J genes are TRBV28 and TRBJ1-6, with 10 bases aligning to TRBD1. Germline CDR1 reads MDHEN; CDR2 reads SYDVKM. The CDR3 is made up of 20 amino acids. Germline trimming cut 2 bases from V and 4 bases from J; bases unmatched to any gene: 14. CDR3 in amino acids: CASSLAGTGALARYNSPLHF. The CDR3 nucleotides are TGTGCCAGCAGTTTAGCCGGGACAGGGGCTCTAGCACGATATAATTCACCCCTCCACTTT.

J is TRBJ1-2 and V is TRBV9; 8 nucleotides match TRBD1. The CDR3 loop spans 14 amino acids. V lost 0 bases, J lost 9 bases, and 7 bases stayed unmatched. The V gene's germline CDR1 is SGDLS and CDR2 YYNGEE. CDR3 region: CASSVASTGERYTF. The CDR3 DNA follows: TGTGCCAGCAGCGTAGCTTCGACAGGGGAGCGCTACACCTTC.

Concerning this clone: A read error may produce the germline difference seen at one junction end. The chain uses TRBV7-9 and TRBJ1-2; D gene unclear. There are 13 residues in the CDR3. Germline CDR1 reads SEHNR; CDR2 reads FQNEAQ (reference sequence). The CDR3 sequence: CSSSRGEGYGYTF. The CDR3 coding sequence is TGTTCCAGCAGCCGGGGAGAGGGCTATGGCTACACCTTC.

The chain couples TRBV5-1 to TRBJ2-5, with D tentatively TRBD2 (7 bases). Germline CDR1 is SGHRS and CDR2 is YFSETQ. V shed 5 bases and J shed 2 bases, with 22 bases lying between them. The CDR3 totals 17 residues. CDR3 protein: CASSWVGGRRSQETQYF. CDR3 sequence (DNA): TGCGCCAGCAGTTGGGTCGGGGGGCGAAGGTCTCAAGAGACCCAGTACTTC.

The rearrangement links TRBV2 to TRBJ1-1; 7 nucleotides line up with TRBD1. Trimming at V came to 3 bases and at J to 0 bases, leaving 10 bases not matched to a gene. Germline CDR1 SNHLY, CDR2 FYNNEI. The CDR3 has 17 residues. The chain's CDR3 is CASSDLETGPMNTEAFF. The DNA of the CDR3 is TGTGCCAGCAGTGACCTGGAGACAGGGCCCATGAACACTGAAGCTTTCTTT. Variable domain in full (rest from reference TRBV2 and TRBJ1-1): EPEVTQTPSHQVTQMGQEVILRCVPISNHLYFYWYRQILGQKVEFLVSFYNNEISEKSEIFDDQFSVERPDGSNFTLKIRSTKLEDSAMYFCASSDLETGPMNTEAFFGQGTRLTVV.